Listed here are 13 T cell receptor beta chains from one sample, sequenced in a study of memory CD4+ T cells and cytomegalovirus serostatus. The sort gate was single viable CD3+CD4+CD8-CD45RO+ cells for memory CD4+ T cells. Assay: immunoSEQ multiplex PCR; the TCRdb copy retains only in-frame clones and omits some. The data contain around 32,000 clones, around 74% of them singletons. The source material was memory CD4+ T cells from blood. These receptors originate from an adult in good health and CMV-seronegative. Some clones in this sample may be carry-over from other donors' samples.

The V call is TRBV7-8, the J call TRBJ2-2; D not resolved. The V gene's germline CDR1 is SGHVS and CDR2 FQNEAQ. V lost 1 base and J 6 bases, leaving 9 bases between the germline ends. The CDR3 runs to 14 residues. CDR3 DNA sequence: TGTGCCAGCAGCTTAGTGGCAGTAGCCGGGGAGCTGTTTTTT. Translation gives CASSLVAVAGELFF.

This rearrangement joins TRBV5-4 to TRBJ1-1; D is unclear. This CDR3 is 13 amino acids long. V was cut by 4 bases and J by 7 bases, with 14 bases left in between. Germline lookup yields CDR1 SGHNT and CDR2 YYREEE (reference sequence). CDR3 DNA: TGTGCCAGCAGCCTGGACCCCCGCAGTGAAGCTTTCTTT. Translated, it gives CASSLDPRSEAFF.

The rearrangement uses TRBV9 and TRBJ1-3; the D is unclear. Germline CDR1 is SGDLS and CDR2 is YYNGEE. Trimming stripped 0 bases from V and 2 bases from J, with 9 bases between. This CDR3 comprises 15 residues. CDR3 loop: CASSVGAGAGNTIYF. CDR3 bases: TGTGCCAGCAGCGTAGGGGCCGGGGCTGGAAACACCATATATTTT.

Written as DNA, the CDR3 is TGCAGTGCGCTAGGAAACTACGAGCAGTACTTC. This codes for CSALGNYEQYF. The chain links TRBV20-1 to TRBJ2-7; D not resolved. Trimming left V 6 bases short and J 3 bases short, with 9 bases between. The CDR3 consists of 11 residues. The germline V gene has CDR1 DFQATT and CDR2 SNEGSKA (reference sequence).

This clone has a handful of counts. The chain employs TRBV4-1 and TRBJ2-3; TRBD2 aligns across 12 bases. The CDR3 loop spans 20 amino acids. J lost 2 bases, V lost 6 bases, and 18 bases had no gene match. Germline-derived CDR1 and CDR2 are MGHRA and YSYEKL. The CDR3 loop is CASRHLTGTSGRWYTDTQYF. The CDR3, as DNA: TGCGCCAGCAGACACTTGACCGGGACTAGCGGGCGTTGGTACACAGATACGCAGTATTTT.

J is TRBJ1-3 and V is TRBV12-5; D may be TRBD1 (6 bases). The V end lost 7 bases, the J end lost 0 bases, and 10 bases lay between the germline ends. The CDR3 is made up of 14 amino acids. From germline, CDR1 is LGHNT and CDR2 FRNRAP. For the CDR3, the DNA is TGTGCTAGTGCAGACAGGAGCTCTGGAAACACCATATATTTT. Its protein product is CASADRSSGNTIYF.

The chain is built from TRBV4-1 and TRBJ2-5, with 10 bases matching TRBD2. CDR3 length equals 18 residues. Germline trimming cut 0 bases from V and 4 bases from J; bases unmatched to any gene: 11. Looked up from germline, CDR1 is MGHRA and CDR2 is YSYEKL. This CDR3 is CASSQDPSGGVLGETQYF. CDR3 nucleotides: TGCGCCAGCAGCCAAGATCCCAGCGGGGGGGTCTTGGGAGAGACCCAGTACTTC.

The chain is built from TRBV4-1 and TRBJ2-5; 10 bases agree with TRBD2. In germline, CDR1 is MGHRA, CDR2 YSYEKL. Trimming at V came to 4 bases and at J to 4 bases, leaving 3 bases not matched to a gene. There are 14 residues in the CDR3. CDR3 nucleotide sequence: TGCGCCAGCAGCCTAACTAGCGGGGCAGAGACCCAGTACTTC. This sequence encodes CASSLTSGAETQYF.

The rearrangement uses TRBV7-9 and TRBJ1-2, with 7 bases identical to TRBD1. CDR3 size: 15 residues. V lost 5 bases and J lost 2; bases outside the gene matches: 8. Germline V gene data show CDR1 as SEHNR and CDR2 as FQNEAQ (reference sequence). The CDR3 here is CASSPTGTVNYGYTF. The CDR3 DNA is TGTGCCAGCAGCCCAACCGGGACAGTAAACTATGGCTACACCTTC.

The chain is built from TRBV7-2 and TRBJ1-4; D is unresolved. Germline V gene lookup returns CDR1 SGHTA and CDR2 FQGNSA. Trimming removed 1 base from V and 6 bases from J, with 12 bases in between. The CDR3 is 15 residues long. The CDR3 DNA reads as TGTGCCAGCAGCTTAGGAGGCAGACCGGATGAAAAACTGTTTTTT. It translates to CASSLGGRPDEKLFF.

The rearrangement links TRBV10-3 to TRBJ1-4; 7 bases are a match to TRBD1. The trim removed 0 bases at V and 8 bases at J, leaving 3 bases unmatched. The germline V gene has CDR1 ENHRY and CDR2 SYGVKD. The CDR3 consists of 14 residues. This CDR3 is CAISESQGGEKLFF. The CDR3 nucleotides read TGTGCCATCAGTGAGTCGCAGGGGGGGGAAAAACTGTTTTTT.

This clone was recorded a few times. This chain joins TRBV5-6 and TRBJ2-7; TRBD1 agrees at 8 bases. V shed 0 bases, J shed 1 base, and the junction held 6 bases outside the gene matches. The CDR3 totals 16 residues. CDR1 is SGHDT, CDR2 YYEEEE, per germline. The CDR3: CASSLVGQGASYEQYF. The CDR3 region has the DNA TGTGCCAGCAGCTTGGTCGGGCAGGGGGCATCCTACGAGCAGTACTTC.

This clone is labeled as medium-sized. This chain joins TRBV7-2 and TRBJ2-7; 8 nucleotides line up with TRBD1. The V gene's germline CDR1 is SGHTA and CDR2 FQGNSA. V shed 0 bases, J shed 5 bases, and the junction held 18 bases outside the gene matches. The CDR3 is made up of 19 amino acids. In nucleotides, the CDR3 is TGTGCCAGCAGCTTAGCGCCCCCCGGACAGGGTATCAATCGGGACGAGCAGTACTTC. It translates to CASSLAPPGQGINRDEQYF.